These 5 T cell receptor beta chains share one sample of origin, sequenced in a study of blood T cell repertoires in COVID-19. Only in-frame clones appear in the TCRdb table, and some are missing; sequencing was by immunoSEQ multiplex PCR. The data hold over 350,000 clones, with about 90% observed a single time. The sequenced sample consisted of PBMCs or T cells enriched from blood (not recorded which). The receptors derive from a woman younger than 35 with acute COVID-19.

Points on this clone: Distinct nucleotide sequences in the sample also encode this CDR3. The genes are TRBV3-1 (or the pseudogene TRBV3-2) and TRBJ1-4, with a tentative D call TRBD1 (6 bases). The CDR3 length is 13 residues. Germline V gene data show CDR1 as LGHDT and CDR2 as YNNKEL (reference sequence). Trimming cost V 4 bases and J 11 bases, with 14 bases left between them. The DNA for the CDR3 is TGTGCCAGCAGCCCCAGGGGTGGGGAGAAACTGTTTTTT. Translated: CASSPRGGEKLFF.

The CDR3 nucleotides read TGTGCCAGCAGTTTGGGGGGAGATACGCAGTATTTT. Its translation is CASSLGGDTQYF. The chain has TRBV12-3 or TRBV12-4 and TRBJ2-3; tentative D call: TRBD2 (6 bases). Trimming took off 3 bases at V and 5 bases at J, with 6 bases between the two ends. This CDR3 region has 12 residues.

The gene calls are TRBV2 and TRBJ1-5, with D uncertain. V was clipped by 1 base and J by 2 bases, with 12 bases between them. Germline V CDR1 and CDR2: SNHLY, FYNNEI. CDR3 length: 16 residues. The CDR3 here is CASSEGWNYGNQPQHF. The DNA for the CDR3 is TGTGCCAGCAGTGAAGGGTGGAACTATGGCAATCAGCCCCAGCATTTT. The full variable domain, completed using reference TRBV2 and TRBJ1-5, is EPEVTQTPSHQVTQMGQEVILRCVPISNHLYFYWYRQILGQKVEFLVSFYNNEISEKSEIFDDQFSVERPDGSNFTLKIRSTKLEDSAMYFCASSEGWNYGNQPQHFGDGTRLSIL.

The chain uses TRBV13 and TRBJ2-2; TRBD1 is a possible D gene (5 bases). CDR1 and CDR2 (germline): PRHDT, FYEKMQ (reference sequence). The ends were cut back, 0 bases at V and 0 bases at J, with 8 bases in the middle. CDR3 length: 16 residues. CDR3 protein: CASSLGTETNTGELFF. In DNA, the CDR3 is TGTGCCAGCAGCTTAGGGACAGAAACGAACACCGGGGAGCTGTTTTTT.

CDR3 sequence: CASSQRDRRNTEAFF. DNA of the CDR3: TGTGCCAGCAGCCAAAGGGACAGGAGGAACACTGAAGCTTTCTTT. The genes are TRBV3-1 (or the pseudogene TRBV3-2) and TRBJ1-1, with 8 bases lining up with TRBD1. Trimming at V came to 2 bases and at J to 1 base, leaving 3 bases not matched to a gene. Germline V gene data show CDR1 as LGHDT and CDR2 as YNNKEL (reference sequence). The CDR3 contains 15 residues.